This T cell receptor (beta chain) comes out of a study of vaccination and CD4 T cells after COVID-19 (dated 2022 in TCRdb). Broadly, across the study: SARS-CoV-2 positivity had been established in the convalescent patients by nasal swab PCR, and mild disease was recorded in several of these patients and severe disease in one. Post-COVID blood samples were collected from convalescent patients a median of approximately 100 days after diagnosis, with a range of about 30 to 161 days. For stimulating the cultures, overlapping spike peptide pools were used, derived from SARS-CoV-2 as well as from the common cold coronaviruses HCoV-NL63, HCoV-OC43 and HCoV-229E. Each participant got two doses of either the Pfizer-BioNTech BNT162b2 vaccine (n=8) or the Moderna mRNA-1273 vaccine (n=2). Post-vaccine blood samples were obtained a median of approximately 74 days after the second vaccine dose, with a range of roughly 14 to 241 days. Control cultures used a CEFX viral epitope pool as positive control, an HIV-1 Nef peptide pool as negative control, or no peptide. In the convalescent cohort there were six males and four females, among whom were two Hispanic individuals, seven Caucasians, two Asians and one multiracial person. The spike-specific CD4+ TCR repertoire was compared before and after mRNA vaccination in approximately ten COVID-19 convalescent patients and a handful of infection-naive healthy vaccine recipients. Broad study findings and their caveats: The median number of SARS-CoV-2-reactive clonotypes rose from about 23 after infection to roughly 40 after vaccination, but the change was not significant. Of the vaccine-specific clones in convalescent patients, 304 of 307, or nearly all, reacted only to SARS-CoV-2 spike and did not cross-react with common cold coronaviruses. Among convalescent patients, a median about 90% of the SARS-CoV-2-reactive clones seen after vaccination appeared only after vaccination, which suggests priming specific to the vaccine. The number of convalescent patients in the study was relatively small, and the study did not examine early timepoints following natural infection.

In regard to this clonotype: Which antigen it targets is not known. The sample holds no much larger clone one base away, and base qualities are not on file.

Per the publication, the treatment or condition label means: roughly 10-day PBMC culture with coronavirus spike peptide pools or control peptides (ViraFEST assay). The ViraFEST assay, used in the study, expanded antigen-specific T cells with peptide pools and then identified the expanded clonotypes through TCR sequencing. Positive SARS-CoV-2 PCR tests in the convalescent patients dated from March to December 2020, before Alpha, Beta and Delta variants emerged in the United States. About 2 million PBMCs per well were cultured in IMDM with approximately 4.9% human AB serum and 8 to 10 IU/ml IL-2, plus 10 ug/ml peptide pools. Half of the culture medium was replaced with fresh IL-2-containing medium on days 3 and 7. CD4+ T cells were isolated after approximately 10 days of culture through negative selection using the EasySep CD4+ T cell isolation kit. Ficoll-Paque Plus gradient centrifugation was used to isolate PBMCs from whole blood, and the isolated PBMCs were then either used fresh or cryopreserved at -140C. Each culture condition was generally run in triplicate wells.

Libraries were built with PCR. At the Johns Hopkins FTIC core, DNA from the cultured CD4+ T cells underwent TCR sequencing with the Oncomine TCR Beta short-read assay. The QIAamp micro DNA kit was used to extract genomic DNA from the cultured CD4+ T cells. Oncomine TCR Beta libraries from cultured CD4+ T cells were pooled with unique dual indexes and sequenced on an Illumina iSeq 100. Concerning the study's data processing: Non-productive sequences were removed, and CDR3s not starting with C, not ending with F or W, or shorter than 7 amino acids were discarded. Antigen-specific clonotypes were identified with the MANAFEST web application by comparing peptide-stimulated wells with reference and other culture wells. An FDR below 0.05, an odds ratio above 5, and a productive frequency above 0.1% in at least two of three replicate wells were required for clones to be considered positive. Clonotypes that were significantly expanded in both SARS-CoV-2 spike wells and at least one common cold coronavirus spike condition were defined as cross-reactive. Similarity between CDR3 sequences was evaluated in R version 3.6.1 using Levenshtein distances (stringdist) and unrooted phylogenetic trees (ape). TCRdb redid the processing of the public reads, applying fastp at Q25 and MiXCR, and retained in-frame beta chains. Identical CDR3 protein sequences are pooled into one entry, listed with their most common genes and DNA. The V and J calls and clone size come from TCRdb's table, not from the authors' own analysis. For this sample there are 20,000 or so distinct CDR3 sequences; roughly 40% appear just once. The ten largest make up 20% to 30% of the sample.

Based on the germline V gene, the CDR1 and CDR2 sequences are MDHEN and SYDVKM. From the cysteine up to the phenylalanine, the CDR3 has a length of 13 residues. Only CDR3 DNA is held: 39 bases, read in frame from base 1. V is cut by 3 bases and J by 3 bases, and the space between the germline ends is 9 bases. This specimen consisted of CD4+ T cells from blood, cultured in vitro, obtained before SARS-CoV-2 vaccination. The rearranged chain carries TRBV28 and TRBJ2-7; the D gene is perhaps TRBD1, from 6 matching bases. This sequence originates from a human donor who had recovered from COVID-19. The CDR3 corresponds to CASSFAQGYEQYF. The sequenced DNA is TGTGCCAGCAGTTTCGCACAGGGCTACGAGCAGTACTTC. Reference TRBV28 and TRBJ2-7 genes cover what lies past the CDR3, so the full variable domain is DVKVTQSSRYLVKRTGEKVFLECVQDMDHENMFWYRQDPGLGLRLIYFSYDVKMKEKGDIPEGYSVSREKKERFSLILESASTNQTSMYLCASSFAQGYEQYFGPGTRLTVT.